The sequence of this T cell receptor beta chain was determined in a study of T cell responses to AZD1222 COVID-19 vaccine. Points from the study as a whole: Regions 160-218 and 743-854 dominated among vaccine-associated CD4 TCRs spanning spike. Repertoire sampling occurred only after the peak T cell response. The sample set comprised mostly white British donors with more females, and clonal diversity was possibly underestimated.

Measured with immunoSEQ multiplex PCR; TCRdb has only the in-frame clones, and not every one. The top ten clones hold around 9.9% of a sample with fewer than 90,000 clones, approximately 90% of them seen once. As for this clone: The antigen is unknown.

Trimming shortened V by 4 bases and J by 2 bases, and 15 bases separated the two germline ends. CDR1 MNHEY and CDR2 SVGAGI come from the germline V gene. CDR3 length: 16 residues. The sequencing used peripheral blood, collected on day 0 of AZD1222 vaccination. The TCR comes from an adult in good health. The rearrangement joins TRBV6-5 to TRBJ1-5; maybe TRBD1 (5 bases). CDR3 loop: CASSSHEAGGNQPQHF. CDR3 sequence (DNA): TGTGCCAGCAGTTCCCACGAGGCGGGGGGCAATCAGCCCCAGCATTTT.